This T cell receptor (beta chain) was sequenced for a study of T cell clonality in common variable immunodeficiency. Regarding the study as a whole: CVID subjects shared fewer TCRbeta clones than healthy controls did. Fewer deletions and N-nucleotide insertions were reportedly seen in common variable immunodeficiency TCR beta sequences. Compared with healthy controls, CVID subjects showed increased TCRbeta clonality, mostly in about a third.

The data were produced by immunoSEQ multiplex PCR, yet TCRdb's version contains in-frame clones alone and is incomplete. Recorded here are over 35,000 clones, none singletons. This clone came up many times. Its target is unknown. With the read ending 3 residues before the CDR3 end, the germline J gene is used to fill in that end. The length of the CDR3 is 14 residues. Trimming took 0 bases from V and 6 from J, leaving 10 bases between them. The germline gives CDR1 SGHRS, CDR2 YFSETQ. The sequencing input was peripheral blood mononuclear cells. The chain carries TRBV5-1 and TRBJ2-4; D unresolved. The TCR sequence derives from a person between 18 and 70 years old in good health. This CDR3 is CASSLGTLRNIQYF. Partial CDR3 DNA: TGCGCCAGCAGCTTGGGTACCCTACGAAACATT. The whole variable domain, filled in from reference TRBV5-1 and TRBJ2-4, reads KAGVTQTPRYLIKTRGQQVTLSCSPISGHRSVSWYQQTPGQGLQFLFEYFSETQRNKGNFPGRFSGRQFSNSRSEMNVSTLELGDSALYLCASSLGTLRNIQYFGAGTRLSVL.